Listed below are T cell receptor beta chains from one sample, sequenced in a study of shared clonotypes between healthy human individuals. Repertoires were generated with immunoSEQ multiplex PCR, while TCRdb's copy carries only in-frame clones and drops some. The table shows about 680,000 clones, with about 91% occurring only once. The sample taken for sequencing was naive CD8+ T cells sorted from blood. Source of these receptors: a man in his thirties or forties in good health. Each CDR3 is given with its conserved first and last residue. The order of the fields is D gene, J gene, V gene, clone size, CDR3 DNA, CDR3 protein. The D gene is left open where the match is weak. Not all rows give a size; the values are once, few, many and, for expanded clones, a class.

TRBD2,TRBJ2-1,TRBV7-9,NA,TGTGCCAGCAGCACAACCCCGGGACTAATCAATGAGCAGTTCTTC,CASSTTPGLINEQFF
TRBD2,TRBJ2-2,TRBV10-2,NA,TGCGCCAGCAGTGGAAAAGGGGTAGCTCGGGAGGAGAAGGCCGGGGAGCTGTTTTTT,CASSGKGVAREEKAGELFF
NA,TRBJ2-6,TRBV29-1,NA,TGCAGCGTTGACTCTGGGGCCAACGTCCTGACTTTC,CSVDSGANVLTF
NA,TRBJ2-2,TRBV4-2,NA,TGTGCCAGCAGCTACTATAACACCGGGGAGCTGTTTTTT,CASSYYNTGELFF
TRBD1,TRBJ2-5,TRBV28,once,TGTGCCAGCAGGACGGACAGGGGAAGTGTGGAGACCCAGTACTTC,CASRTDRGSVETQYF
NA,TRBJ2-5,TRBV9,NA,TGTGCCAGCAGCGTATCAGGGGCCGAAGAGACCCAGTACTTC,CASSVSGAEETQYF
NA,TRBJ2-7,TRBV2,few,TGTGCCAGCAGTGGCCGGTACTCCTACGAGCAGTACTTC,CASSGRYSYEQYF
TRBD2,TRBJ2-3,TRBV23-1,NA,TGCGCCAGCAGTCATCCCAGACTAGCGCTCGTAACAGATACGCAGTATTTT,CASSHPRLALVTDTQYF
NA,TRBJ1-1,TRBV27,NA,TGTGCCAGCAGTTCCCTCCCCAACACTGAAGCTTTCTTT,CASSSLPNTEAFF
NA,TRBJ2-7,TRBV27,NA,TGTGCCAGCAGTTTTACTTCTACCTACGAGCAGTACTTC,CASSFTSTYEQYF
NA,TRBJ2-7,TRBV4-3,NA,TGCGCCAGCAGCCAAGCGCCTCTCCGGCTAGCAAGCTCCTACGAGCAGTACTTC,CASSQAPLRLASSYEQYF
TRBD1,TRBJ2-7,TRBV27,NA,TGTGCCAGCCTTCCCGCCTGGGGACAGGCCTCCTACGAGCAGTACTTC,CASLPAWGQASYEQYF
TRBD2,TRBJ2-2,TRBV7-2,NA,TGTGCCAGCAGCCCGAGAGGAATGACTAGCGGGAGAAGTACCGGGGAGCTGTTTTTT,CASSPRGMTSGRSTGELFF
NA,TRBJ2-3,TRBV5-5,NA,TGTGCCAGCAGCTTGCGGGAGATCACAGATACGCAGTATTTT,CASSLREITDTQYF
NA,TRBJ2-1,TRBV6-4,once,TGTGCCAGCAGTGACTCAGGGGAGCCCTACAATGAGCAGTTCTTC,CASSDSGEPYNEQFF
NA,TRBJ2-1,TRBV27,NA,TGTGCCAGCAGCCACCCAAGCTCCTACAATGAGCAGTTCTTC,CASSHPSSYNEQFF
NA,TRBJ2-1,TRBV18,NA,TGTGCCAGCTCATGGCCCGGGAAGGTAGTCTACAATGAGCAGTTCTTC,CASSWPGKVVYNEQFF
NA,TRBJ1-2,TRBV7-2,few,TGTGCCAGCAGCTTAGCGGACTACACCTTC,CASSLADYTF
NA,TRBJ2-5,TRBV7-2,NA,TGTGCCAGCAGCTTACCGGAAGAGACCCAGTACTTC,CASSLPEETQYF
NA,TRBJ1-4,TRBV7-8,NA,TGTGCCAGCAGCTTGCTTTTCGCAATGGCCGTGGCAACTAATGAAAAACTGTTTTTT,CASSLLFAMAVATNEKLFF
TRBD1,TRBJ2-7,TRBV18,NA,TGTGCCAGCTCTCCACCGGGACAGGGTTCCGAGCAGTACTTC,CASSPPGQGSEQYF
NA,TRBJ2-1,TRBV27,NA,TGTGCCAGCAGTCCCCCTGGAGGCCCATCCTACAATGAGCAGTTCTTC,CASSPPGGPSYNEQFF
TRBD2,TRBJ2-5,TRBV28,NA,TGTGCCAGCAAACTTAGGGGACTAATCCAAGAGACCCAGTACTTC,CASKLRGLIQETQYF
TRBD2,TRBJ2-7,TRBV28,NA,TGTGCCAGCACTAACCCAGCTAGCGGAATCTCCTACGAGCAGTACTTC,CASTNPASGISYEQYF
NA,TRBJ2-1,TRBV10-1,NA,TGCGCCAGCAGTGTAAATCGGGACTCCGAAGTAATCGGCTACAATGAGCAGTTCTTC,CASSVNRDSEVIGYNEQFF
TRBD1,TRBJ1-2,TRBV7-9,once,TGTGCCAGCAGCCCTTCAGACAGGGCAAAAGCTAACTATGGCTACACCTTC,CASSPSDRAKANYGYTF
NA,TRBJ2-7,TRBV7-8,NA,TGTGCCAGCAGCCCCCCAACGGCCCGAGCCTACGAGCAGTACTTC,CASSPPTARAYEQYF
TRBD2,TRBJ2-7,TRBV5-4,NA,TGTGCCAGCAGCGCGGGGGACTACCTCTACGAGCAGTACTTC,CASSAGDYLYEQYF
TRBD1,TRBJ2-7,TRBV28,NA,TGTGCCAGCAGTTTTAGGGGGCGCGCGTCGGACGAGCAGTACTTC,CASSFRGRASDEQYF
TRBD1,TRBJ2-5,TRBV5-6,once,TGTGCCAGCAGCTTAGTACAGGGGACCCCCCTGGAGACCCAGTACTTC,CASSLVQGTPLETQYF
NA,TRBJ1-3,TRBV5-5,NA,TGTGCCAGCAGCTTGGCGACCGCCTCTGGAAACACCATATATTTT,CASSLATASGNTIYF
NA,TRBJ2-7,TRBV7-9,NA,TGTGCCAGCAGCTTCGGGCGGGACAAATCCTACGAGCAGTACTTC,CASSFGRDKSYEQYF
NA,TRBJ2-5,TRBV6-5,NA,TGTGCCAGCAGTTACAGGCCCGAAGAGACCCAGTACTTC,CASSYRPEETQYF
NA,TRBJ2-3,TRBV5-6,NA,TGTGCCAGCAGCTTGGGTCGGACCGCTAGCACAGATACGCAGTATTTT,CASSLGRTASTDTQYF